Included here is one T cell receptor (beta chain) sequence, with context. Its target is not known. These data are taken from a study of cytomegalovirus exposure and HLA in healthy donors. Regarding the study as a whole: Rarity marked most TCR sequences, yet some public TCRs occurred in many donors.

Germline V lookup: CDR1 SGHVS, CDR2 FQNEAQ. The CDR3 sequence is 16 residues long. Trimming cost V 6 bases and J 0 bases, with 14 bases left between them. Sequencing was performed with immunoSEQ multiplex PCR; in TCRdb, only in-frame clones are kept and a portion is missing. Counted here are about 200,000 clones, roughly 88% occurring once; the ten biggest clones make up over 10%. The receptor's source is a woman aged 25 to 45 in good health and CMV-seropositive. The sequencing sample was made of PBMCs. V gene TRBV7-8 combines with J gene TRBJ1-4; no definite D call. The CDR3 region is CASSLRTASTNEKLFF. The DNA of the CDR3 is TGTGCCAGCAGTCTAAGAACAGCCTCAACTAATGAAAAACTGTTTTTT.